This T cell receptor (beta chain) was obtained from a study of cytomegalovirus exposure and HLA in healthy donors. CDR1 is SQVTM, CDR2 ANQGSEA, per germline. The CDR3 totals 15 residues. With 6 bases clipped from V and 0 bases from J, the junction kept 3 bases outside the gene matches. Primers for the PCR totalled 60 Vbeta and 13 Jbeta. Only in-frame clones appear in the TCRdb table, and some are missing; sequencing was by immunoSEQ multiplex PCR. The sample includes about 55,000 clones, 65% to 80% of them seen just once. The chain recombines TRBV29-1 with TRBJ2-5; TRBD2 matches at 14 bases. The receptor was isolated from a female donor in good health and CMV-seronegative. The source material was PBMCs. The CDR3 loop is CSVGTSGSYQETQYF. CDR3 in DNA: TGCAGCGTAGGGACTAGCGGGAGCTACCAAGAGACCCAGTACTTC.